This TCR beta chain was recorded in a study of cytomegalovirus exposure and HLA in healthy donors. Researchers ran the PCR with 60 Vbeta and 13 Jbeta primers. Clones were read by immunoSEQ multiplex PCR, and TCRdb kept only the in-frame ones, dropping some. The sample shows 57,000 or so clones, more than 70% of them seen only once. The length of the CDR3 is 15 residues. With 2 bases removed from V and 5 bases from J, the gap between germline ends came to 14 bases. The germline CDR1 and CDR2 sequences are SGHRS and YFSETQ. The sequencing sample was made of PBMCs. The receptor was derived from a man aged 45-65 years in good health and CMV-seropositive. The genes are TRBV5-1 and TRBJ2-1; D remains unclear. CDR3 nucleotide sequence: TGCGCCAGCAGCTTCAGGTCGGTTCCCAACAATGAGCAGTTCTTC. Encoded protein: CASSFRSVPNNEQFF. Full variable domain (outside the CDR3, taken from reference TRBV5-1 and TRBJ2-1): KAGVTQTPRYLIKTRGQQVTLSCSPISGHRSVSWYQQTPGQGLQFLFEYFSETQRNKGNFPGRFSGRQFSNSRSEMNVSTLELGDSALYLCASSFRSVPNNEQFFGPGTRLTVL.